This T cell receptor (beta chain) was sequenced during a study of blood T cell repertoires in COVID-19. As for the study in general: Acute and convalescent COVID-19 samples came from the United States, Italy and Spain. T cells, B-cell-depleted T cells, or PBMCs provided the cDNA or gDNA that served as material.

In the authors' methods: By means of reference gene primer amplification, nucleated cell counts were estimated. Libraries were prepared by immunoSEQ multiplex PCR; TCRdb keeps only in-frame clonotypes and omits some of them. V and J calls and clone size are given by that table; D and trimming were obtained from the DNA. The sample records some 270,000 clones, roughly 83% being singletons. The sample holds a few counts of this clone. Other DNA sequences within the sample encode an identical CDR3. Enrolled during active infection, Seattle patients were then followed longitudinally. The sequencing input was peripheral blood. This sequence originates from a woman aged 80 or over with COVID-19, enrolled during active disease.

The CDR3 reads CASSRQGNYGYTF. The CDR3 DNA reads TGTGCCAGTAGTAGACAGGGAAACTATGGCTACACCTTC. This chain connects TRBV19 to TRBJ1-2; 7 bases agree with TRBD1. Germline trimming cut 4 bases from V and 2 bases from J; bases unmatched to any gene: 1. The CDR3 is 13 residues long. From germline, CDR1 is LNHDA and CDR2 SQIVND (reference sequence).